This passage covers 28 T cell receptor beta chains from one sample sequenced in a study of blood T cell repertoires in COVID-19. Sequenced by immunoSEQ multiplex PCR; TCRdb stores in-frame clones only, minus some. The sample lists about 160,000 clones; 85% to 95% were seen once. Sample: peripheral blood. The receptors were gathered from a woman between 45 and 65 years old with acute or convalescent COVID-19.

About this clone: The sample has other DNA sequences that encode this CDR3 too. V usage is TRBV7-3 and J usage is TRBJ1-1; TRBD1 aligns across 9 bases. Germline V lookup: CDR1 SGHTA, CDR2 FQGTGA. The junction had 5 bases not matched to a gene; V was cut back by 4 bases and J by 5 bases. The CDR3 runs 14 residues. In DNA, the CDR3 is TGTGCCAGCAGCTCCGGGACAGGGTCGACTGAAGCTTTCTTT. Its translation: CASSSGTGSTEAFF.

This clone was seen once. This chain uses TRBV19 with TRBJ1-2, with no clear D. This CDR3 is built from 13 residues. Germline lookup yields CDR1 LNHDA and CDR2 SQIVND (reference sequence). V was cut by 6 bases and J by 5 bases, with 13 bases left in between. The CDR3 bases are TGTGCCAGTAGGGACTCAAGGTGGTATGGCTACACCTTC. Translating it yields CASRDSRWYGYTF.

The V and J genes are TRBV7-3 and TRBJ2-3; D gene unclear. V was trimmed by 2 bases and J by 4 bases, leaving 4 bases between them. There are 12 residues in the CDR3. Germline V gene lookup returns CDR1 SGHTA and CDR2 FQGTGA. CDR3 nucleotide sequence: TGTGCCAGCAGCTTAGGGCCAGATACGCAGTATTTT. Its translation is CASSLGPDTQYF.

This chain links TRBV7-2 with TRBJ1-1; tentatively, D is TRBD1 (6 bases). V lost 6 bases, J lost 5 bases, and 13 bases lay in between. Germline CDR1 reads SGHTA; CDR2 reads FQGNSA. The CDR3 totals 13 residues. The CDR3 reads CASREGGRTEAFF. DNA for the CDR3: TGTGCCAGCAGAGAGGGGGGGCGAACTGAAGCTTTCTTT. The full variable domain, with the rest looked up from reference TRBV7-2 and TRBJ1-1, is GAGVSQSPSNKVTEKGKDVELRCDPISGHTALYWYRQSLGQGLEFLIYFQGNSAPDKSGLPSDRFSAERTGGSVSTLTIQRTQQEDSAVYLCASREGGRTEAFFGQGTRLTVV.

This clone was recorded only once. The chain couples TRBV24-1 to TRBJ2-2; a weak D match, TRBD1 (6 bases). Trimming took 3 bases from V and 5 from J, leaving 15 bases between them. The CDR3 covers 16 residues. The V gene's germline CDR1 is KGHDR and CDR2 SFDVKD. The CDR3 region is CATSDVAAGVTGELFF. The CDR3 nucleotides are TGTGCCACCAGTGATGTGGCGGCAGGGGTGACCGGGGAGCTGTTTTTT.

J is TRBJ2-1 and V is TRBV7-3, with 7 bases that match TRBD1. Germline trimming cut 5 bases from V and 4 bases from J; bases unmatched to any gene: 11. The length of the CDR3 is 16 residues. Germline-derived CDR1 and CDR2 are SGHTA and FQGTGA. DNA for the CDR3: TGTGCCAGCAGCCCCTTTACAGGGGTGGCTTACAATGAGCAGTTCTTC. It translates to CASSPFTGVAYNEQFF. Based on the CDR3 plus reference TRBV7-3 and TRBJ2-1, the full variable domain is GAGVSQTPSNKVTEKGKYVELRCDPISGHTALYWYRQSLGQGPEFLIYFQGTGAADDSGLPNDRFFAVRPEGSVSTLKIQRTERGDSAVYLCASSPFTGVAYNEQFFGPGTRLTVL.

The DNA for the CDR3 is TGCGCCAGCCACCGCTGGGGCTGGGAGACCCAGTACTTC. Translating gives CASHRWGWETQYF. V is TRBV5-1 and J is TRBJ2-5; the D gene is possibly TRBD1 (5 bases). Deletions cut 7 bases from V and 5 bases from J, with 15 bases between. Germline loops: CDR1 SGHRS, CDR2 YFSETQ. The CDR3 consists of 13 residues. Drawing the rest from reference TRBV5-1 and TRBJ2-5, the complete variable domain is KAGVTQTPRYLIKTRGQQVTLSCSPISGHRSVSWYQQTPGQGLQFLFEYFSETQRNKGNFPGRFSGRQFSNSRSEMNVSTLELGDSALYLCASHRWGWETQYFGPGTRLLVL.

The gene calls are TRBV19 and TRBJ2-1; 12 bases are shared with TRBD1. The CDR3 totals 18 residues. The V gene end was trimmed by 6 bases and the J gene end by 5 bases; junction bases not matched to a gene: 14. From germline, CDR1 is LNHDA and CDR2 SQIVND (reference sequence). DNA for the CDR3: TGTGCCAGTAGACCGGGACAGGGGGCCCGAAAATTAAACAATGAGCAGTTCTTC. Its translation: CASRPGQGARKLNNEQFF.

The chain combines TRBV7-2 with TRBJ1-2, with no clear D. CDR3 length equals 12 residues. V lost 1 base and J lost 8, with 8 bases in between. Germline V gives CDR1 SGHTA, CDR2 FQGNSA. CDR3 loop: CASSLDSSGYTF. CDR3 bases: TGTGCCAGCAGCTTAGATTCGAGCGGCTACACCTTC.

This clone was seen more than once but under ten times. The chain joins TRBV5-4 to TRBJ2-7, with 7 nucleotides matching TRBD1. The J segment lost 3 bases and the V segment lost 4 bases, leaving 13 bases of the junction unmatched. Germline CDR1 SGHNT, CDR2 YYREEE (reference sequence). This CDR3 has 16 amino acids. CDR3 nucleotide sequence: TGTGCCAGCAGCCCGGCAGGTGGGGCAGGGGGCTACGAGCAGTACTTC. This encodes CASSPAGGAGGYEQYF. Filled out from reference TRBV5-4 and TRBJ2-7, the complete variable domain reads ETGVTQSPTHLIKTRGQQVTLRCSSQSGHNTVSWYQQALGQGPQFIFQYYREEENGRGNFPPRFSGLQFPNYSSELNVNALELDDSALYLCASSPAGGAGGYEQYFGPGTRLTVT.

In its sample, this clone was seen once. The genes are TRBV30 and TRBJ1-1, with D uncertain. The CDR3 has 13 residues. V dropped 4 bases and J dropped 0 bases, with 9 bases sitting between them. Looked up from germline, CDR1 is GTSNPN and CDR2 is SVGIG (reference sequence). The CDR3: CAWNRGLNTEAFF. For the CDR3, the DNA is TGTGCCTGGAACCGGGGTTTGAACACTGAAGCTTTCTTT.

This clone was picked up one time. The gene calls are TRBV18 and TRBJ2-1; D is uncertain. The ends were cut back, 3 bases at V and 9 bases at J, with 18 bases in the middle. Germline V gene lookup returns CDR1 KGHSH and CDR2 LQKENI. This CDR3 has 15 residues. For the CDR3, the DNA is TGTGCCAGCTCACCCAATTGGTTAGAAATGAGTGAGCAGTTCTTC. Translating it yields CASSPNWLEMSEQFF. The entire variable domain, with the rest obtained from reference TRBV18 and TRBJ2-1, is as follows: NAGVMQNPRHLVRRRGQEARLRCSPMKGHSHVYWYRQLPEEGLKFMVYLQKENIIDESGMPKERFSAEFPKEGPSILRIQQVVRGDSAAYFCASSPNWLEMSEQFFGPGTRLTVL.

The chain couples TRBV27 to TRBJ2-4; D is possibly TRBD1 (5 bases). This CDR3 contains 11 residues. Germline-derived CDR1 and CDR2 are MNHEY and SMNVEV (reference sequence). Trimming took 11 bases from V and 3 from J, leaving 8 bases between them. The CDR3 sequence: CAQGCKNIQYF. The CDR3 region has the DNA TGTGCCCAGGGCTGCAAAAACATTCAGTACTTC.

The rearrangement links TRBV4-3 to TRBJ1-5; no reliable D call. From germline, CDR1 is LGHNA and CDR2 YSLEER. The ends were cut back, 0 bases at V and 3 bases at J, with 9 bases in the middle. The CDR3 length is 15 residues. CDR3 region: CASSQDRTHNQPQHF. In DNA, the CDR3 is TGCGCCAGCAGCCAAGATCGAACTCACAATCAGCCCCAGCATTTT.

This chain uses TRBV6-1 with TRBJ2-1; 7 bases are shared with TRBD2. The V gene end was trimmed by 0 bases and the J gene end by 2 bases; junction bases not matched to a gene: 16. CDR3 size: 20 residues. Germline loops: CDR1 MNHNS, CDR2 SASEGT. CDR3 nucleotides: TGTGCCAGCAGTGAAGCGTCTAGCGGAACCCCGGGAGGAACCTACAATGAGCAGTTCTTC. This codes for CASSEASSGTPGGTYNEQFF.

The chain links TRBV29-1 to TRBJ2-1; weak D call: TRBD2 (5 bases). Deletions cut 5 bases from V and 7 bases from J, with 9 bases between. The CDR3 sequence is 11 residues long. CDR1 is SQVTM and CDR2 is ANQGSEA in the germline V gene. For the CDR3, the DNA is TGCAGCGTTCGGGGTGAGAATGAGCAGTTCTTC. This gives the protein CSVRGENEQFF.

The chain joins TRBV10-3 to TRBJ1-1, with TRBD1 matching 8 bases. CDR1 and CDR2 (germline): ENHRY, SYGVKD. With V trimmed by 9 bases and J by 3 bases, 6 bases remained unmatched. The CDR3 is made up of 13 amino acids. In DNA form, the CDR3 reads TGTGCCATGAGACAGGGGCTCGACACTGAAGCTTTCTTT. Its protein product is CAMRQGLDTEAFF.

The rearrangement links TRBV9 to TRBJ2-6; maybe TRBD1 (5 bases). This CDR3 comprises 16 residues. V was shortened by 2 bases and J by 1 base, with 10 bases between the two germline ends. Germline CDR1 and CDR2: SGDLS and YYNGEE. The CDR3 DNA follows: TGTGCCAGCAGCGTTGGGCAGGGTTCTGGGGCCAACGTCCTGACTTTC. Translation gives CASSVGQGSGANVLTF.

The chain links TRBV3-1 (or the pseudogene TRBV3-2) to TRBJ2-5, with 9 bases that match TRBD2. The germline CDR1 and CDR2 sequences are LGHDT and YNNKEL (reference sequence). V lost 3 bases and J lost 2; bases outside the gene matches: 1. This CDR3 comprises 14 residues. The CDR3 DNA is TGTGCCAGCAGCCAGACTAGCGGACAAGAGACCCAGTACTTC. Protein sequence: CASSQTSGQETQYF.

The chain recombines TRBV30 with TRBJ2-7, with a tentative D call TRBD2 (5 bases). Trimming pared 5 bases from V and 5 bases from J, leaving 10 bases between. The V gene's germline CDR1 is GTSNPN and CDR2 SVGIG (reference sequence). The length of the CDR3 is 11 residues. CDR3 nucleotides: TGTGCCTGGGGGAGAATCCACGAGCAGTACTTC. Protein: CAWGRIHEQYF.

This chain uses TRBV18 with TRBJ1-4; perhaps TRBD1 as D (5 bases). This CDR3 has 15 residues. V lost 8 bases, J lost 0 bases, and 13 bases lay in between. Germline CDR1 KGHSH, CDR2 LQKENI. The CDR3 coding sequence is TGTGCCAGCCACGTATCGACAGCAACTAATGAAAAACTGTTTTTT. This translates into CASHVSTATNEKLFF.

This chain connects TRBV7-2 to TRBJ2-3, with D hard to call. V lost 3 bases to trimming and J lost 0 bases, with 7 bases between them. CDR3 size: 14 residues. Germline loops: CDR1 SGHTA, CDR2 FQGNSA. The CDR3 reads CASSFETSTDTQYF. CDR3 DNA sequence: TGTGCCAGCAGCTTCGAGACTAGCACAGATACGCAGTATTTT.

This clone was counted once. CDR3: CASSEARGKGYTF. The CDR3 coding sequence is TGTGCCAGCAGTGAAGCACGAGGGAAAGGCTACACCTTC. The V and J genes are TRBV2 and TRBJ1-2; no firm D call. The germline CDR1 and CDR2 sequences are SNHLY and FYNNEI. The V end was cut by 0 bases, the J end by 8 bases, with 10 bases between. This CDR3 is 13 amino acids long.

The CDR3 DNA sequence: TGTGCCAGCAGTTCGGGGGTCACTCAGCCCCAGCATTTT. Amino acids: CASSSGVTQPQHF. The rearrangement links TRBV6-2 or TRBV6-3 to TRBJ1-5, with a weak D call TRBD1 (5 bases). This CDR3 contains 13 residues. CDR1 and CDR2 (germline): MNHEY, SVGEGT. Trimming left V 4 bases short and J 6 bases short, with 10 bases between.

The CDR3: CASSETGGTGSPLHF. CDR3 coding DNA: TGTGCCAGCAGTGAAACAGGGGGGACGGGATCACCCCTCCACTTT. The gene calls are TRBV6-4 and TRBJ1-6, with 8 bases fitting TRBD1. Germline-derived CDR1 and CDR2 are MRHNA and SNTAGT. V gave up 3 bases and J gave up 10 bases; unmatched junction bases: 8. The CDR3 totals 15 residues.

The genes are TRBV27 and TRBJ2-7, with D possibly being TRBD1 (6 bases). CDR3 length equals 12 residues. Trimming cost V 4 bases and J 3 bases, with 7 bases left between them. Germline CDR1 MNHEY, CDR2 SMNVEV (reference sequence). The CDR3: CASSSGVYEQYF. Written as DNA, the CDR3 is TGTGCCAGCAGTTCAGGGGTCTACGAGCAGTACTTC.

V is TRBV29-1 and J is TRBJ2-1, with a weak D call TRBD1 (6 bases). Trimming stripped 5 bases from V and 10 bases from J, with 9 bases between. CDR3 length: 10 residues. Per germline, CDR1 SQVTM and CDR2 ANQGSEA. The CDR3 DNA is TGCAGCGTTTACGGGACAGAGCAGTTCTTC. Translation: CSVYGTEQFF.

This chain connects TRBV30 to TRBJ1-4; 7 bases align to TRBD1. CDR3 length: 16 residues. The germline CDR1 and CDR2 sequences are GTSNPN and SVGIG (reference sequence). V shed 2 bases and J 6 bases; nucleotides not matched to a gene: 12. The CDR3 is CAWSSTTGLTDEKLFF. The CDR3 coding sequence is TGTGCCTGGAGTTCCACGACAGGGTTAACGGATGAAAAACTGTTTTTT.